This TCR beta chain was observed in a study of shared clonotypes between healthy human individuals. This clone came up once. The CDR3 extends over 13 amino acids. Trimming removed 7 bases at V and 5 bases at J, with 12 bases between. CDR1 and CDR2 (germline): ENHRY, SYGVKD. Each subset's genomic DNA was shared equally among a number of immunoSEQ plates. Using immunoSEQ multiplex PCR, the repertoire was profiled, and TCRdb retains in-frame clones only, with some absent. The sample shows 2 million to 3 million clones, approximately 93% of them seen only once. The origin of this receptor is a man aged 18 to 30 in good health. Some clones in this sample may be carry-over from other donors' samples. The source material was naive CD4+ T cells from PBMCs. Subset given: CD45RA+ positively selected. The chain has TRBV10-3 and TRBJ1-5, with D hard to call. The CDR3 bases are TGTGCCATCACCGGTGGTAGGGATCAGCCCCAGCATTTT. The encoded protein is CAITGGRDQPQHF.